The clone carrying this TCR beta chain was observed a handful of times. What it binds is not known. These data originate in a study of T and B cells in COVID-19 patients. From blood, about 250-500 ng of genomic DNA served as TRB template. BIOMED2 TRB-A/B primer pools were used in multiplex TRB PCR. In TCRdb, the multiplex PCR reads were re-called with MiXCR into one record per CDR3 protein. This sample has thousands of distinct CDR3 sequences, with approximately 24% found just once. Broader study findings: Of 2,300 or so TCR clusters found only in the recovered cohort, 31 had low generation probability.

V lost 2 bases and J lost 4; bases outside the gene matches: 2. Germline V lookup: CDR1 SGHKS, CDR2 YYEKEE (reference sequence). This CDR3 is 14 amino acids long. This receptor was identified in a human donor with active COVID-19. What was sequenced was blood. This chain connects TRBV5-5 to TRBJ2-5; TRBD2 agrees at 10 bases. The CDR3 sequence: CASSFASGGETQYF. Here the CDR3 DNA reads TGTGCCAGCAGCTTCGCTAGCGGGGGAGAGACCCAGTACTTC. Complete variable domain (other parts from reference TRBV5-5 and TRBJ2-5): DAGVTQSPTHLIKTRGQQVTLRCSPISGHKSVSWYQQVLGQGPQFIFQYYEKEERGRGNFPDRFSARQFPNYSSELNVNALLLGDSALYLCASSFASGGETQYFGPGTRLLVL.